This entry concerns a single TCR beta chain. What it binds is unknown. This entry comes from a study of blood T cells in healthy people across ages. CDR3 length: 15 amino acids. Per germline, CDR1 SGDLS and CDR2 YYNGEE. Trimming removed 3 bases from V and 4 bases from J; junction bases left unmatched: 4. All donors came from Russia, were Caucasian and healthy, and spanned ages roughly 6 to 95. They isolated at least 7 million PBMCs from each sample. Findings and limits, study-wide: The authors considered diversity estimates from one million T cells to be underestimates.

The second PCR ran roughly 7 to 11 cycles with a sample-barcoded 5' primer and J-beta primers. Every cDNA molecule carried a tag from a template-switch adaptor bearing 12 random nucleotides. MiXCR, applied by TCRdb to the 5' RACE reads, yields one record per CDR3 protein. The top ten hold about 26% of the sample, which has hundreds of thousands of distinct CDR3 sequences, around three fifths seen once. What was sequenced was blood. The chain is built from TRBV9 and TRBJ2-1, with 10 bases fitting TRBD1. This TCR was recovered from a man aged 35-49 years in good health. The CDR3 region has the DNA TGTGCCAGCAGCGGAACGGGACAGGGGTACAATGAGCAGTTCTTC. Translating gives CASSGTGQGYNEQFF. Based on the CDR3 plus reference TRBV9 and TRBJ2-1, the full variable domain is DSGVTQTPKHLITATGQRVTLRCSPRSGDLSVYWYQQSLDQGLQFLIQYYNGEERAKGNILERFSAQQFPDLHSELNLSSLELGDSALYFCASSGTGQGYNEQFFGPGTRLTVL.